What follows are 14 T cell receptor beta chains derived from one specimen sequenced in a study of tumor and adjacent non-tumor tissue in lung cancer (dated by TCRdb to 2016 to 2018). Libraries were constructed by multiplex PCR. TCRdb lists the instrument as Illumina HiSeq 2500. TCRbeta libraries were constructed through three rounds of nested PCR with primers (Table S4) according to protocols adapted from ARM-PCR. The public sequencing data were trimmed at Q25 with fastp and processed into clonotypes with MiXCR by TCRdb, which kept only in-frame beta chains. Every entry covers one CDR3 protein and lists the most common genes and DNA from its rows. For this sample there are tens of thousands of distinct CDR3 sequences; approximately 82% appear just once. The ten largest clonotypes hold almost 40% of the sample. RNA was isolated from bulk unsorted tissue, and RNA quality was assessed with a NanoDrop ND-1000 and an Agilent 2100. The normal lung samples consisted of distant non-tumor tissue collected more than 3 cm from the tumor edge.

Sequencing was carried out using distant non-tumor lung tissue. Source of these receptors: a man in his 70s with non-small cell lung cancer.

This clonotype was observed a single time. A junction boundary mismatches the germline segment, possibly from a read error. The rearrangement joins TRBV28 to TRBJ1-6; the match to TRBD1 covers 7 bases. Germline values: CDR1 MDHEN, CDR2 SYDVKM. The CDR3 is 14 amino acids. The CDR3 DNA sequence: TGTCCCAGCAGTTCGGACAGGACCAATTCACCCCTCCACTTT. Its translation is CPSSSDRTNSPLHF. Full variable domain (remainder filled in from reference TRBV28 and TRBJ1-6): DVKVTQSSRYLVKRTGEKVFLECVQDMDHENMFWYRQDPGLGLRLIYFSYDVKMKEKGDIPEGYSVSREKKERFSLILESASTNQTSMYLCPSSSDRTNSPLHFGNGTRLTVT.

Turning to this clonotype: This CDR3 fails to terminate in the conserved phenylalanine or tryptophan, so it likely reflects a read error. The V call is TRBV5-5, the J call TRBJ2-5; D gene uncertain. CDR3 length: 13 residues. Germline V gene data show CDR1 as SGHKS and CDR2 as YYEKEE (reference sequence). CDR3 sequence: CASTLVSPETQYL. As DNA, the CDR3 is TGTGCGAGCACCTTGGTCAGTCCGGAGACCCAGTACTTA.

Comments on this clonotype: The junction shows a germline mismatch at one end, possibly a read error. The rearrangement links TRBV6-1 to TRBJ2-4; 7 positions agree with TRBD1. The V gene's germline CDR1 is MNHNS and CDR2 SASEGT. CDR3 length equals 13 residues. The CDR3 nucleotides read TGTGTCAGCACGGGACAGTCCTTAAACACTCAGTACTTC. It encodes CVSTGQSLNTQYF.

Remarks on this clonotype: Here the CDR3 omits its conserved ending phenylalanine or tryptophan, so a read error is the likely source. This chain uses TRBV12-5 with TRBJ1-5; D is uncertain. Trimming left V 6 bases short and J 6 bases short, with 15 bases between. CDR1 and CDR2 (germline): LGHNT, FRNRAP. The CDR3 covers 14 residues. Here the CDR3 DNA reads TGTGCTAGTGGCCTTACAGCAGGCAGTCAGCCCCAGCATTAT. Residues: CASGLTAGSQPQHY.

The chain carries TRBV6-6 and TRBJ2-1; 8 nucleotides align to TRBD2. The trim removed 0 bases at V and 3 bases at J, leaving 10 bases unmatched. Germline V gene lookup returns CDR1 MNHNY and CDR2 SVGAGI (reference sequence). This CDR3 contains 18 residues. CDR3 bases: TGTGCCAGCAGTTACTCGGGCGGGACTAGAGGGTACTACAATGAGCAGTTCTTC. Its protein is CASSYSGGTRGYYNEQFF.

Concerning this clonotype itself: The junction does not match germline at one end; this may be a read error. The chain joins TRBV11-3 to TRBJ1-2; D remains ambiguous. CDR3 size: 13 residues. Germline CDR1 and CDR2: SGHNT and YENEEA. The CDR3 DNA follows: TGTGACAGCAGCTTACTAGTGGGCTATGGCTACACCTTC. Its protein product is CDSSLLVGYGYTF.

Comment on this clonotype: In this CDR3 the conserved last residue, phenylalanine or tryptophan, is missing, so a read error is likely. The chain has TRBV7-9 and TRBJ1-6; D is unclear. This CDR3 is 13 amino acids long. CDR1 is SEHNR and CDR2 is FQNEAQ in the germline V gene (reference sequence). The germline V and J ends were trimmed by 7 bases and 11 bases, with 15 bases remaining between them. CDR3: CASNFGSDAPLHS. The DNA for the CDR3 is TGTGCCAGCAACTTCGGGAGCGACGCACCCCTCCACTCT.

Comment on this clonotype: Sequence at one end of the junction differs from germline and may be a read error. The chain is built from TRBV29-1 and TRBJ2-5; D remains ambiguous. CDR3 size: 16 residues. CDR1 is SQVTM, CDR2 ANQGSEA, per germline. CDR3 bases: TGCAGCGCCAAGCCCTACCTCCAGGTAGGTCAAGGGACCCAGTACTTC. Protein: CSAKPYLQVGQGTQYF.

This clonotype turned up a few times. A read error is possible here, since a much larger clone lies one base away. The genes are TRBV6-1 and TRBJ1-2; TRBD1 matches at 7 bases. This CDR3 is built from 14 residues. Germline-derived CDR1 and CDR2 are MNHNS and SASEGT. CDR3 DNA sequence: TGTGTCAGCAGGGGGGACAGCCTCCCCTATGGCTACACCTTC. This codes for CVSRGDSLPYGYTF.

The chain combines TRBV29-1 with TRBJ2-1, with D perhaps matching TRBD2 (6 bases). The CDR3 is 14 amino acids. V gave up 8 bases and J gave up 7 bases, with 21 bases separating them. Germline CDR1 is SQVTM and CDR2 is ANQGSEA. CDR3 sequence reads: CSSHGEEEYNEQFF. DNA for the CDR3: TGCAGCTCCCATGGGGAGGAAGAGTATAATGAGCAGTTCTTC.

Points on this clonotype: It is likely a read error, because the conserved phenylalanine at the end of the CDR3 is missing. The rearrangement joins TRBV29-1 to TRBJ2-7; TRBD1 or TRBD2 may be the D gene (5 bases each). The CDR3 length is 13 residues. Per germline, CDR1 SQVTM and CDR2 ANQGSEA. The V and J ends lost 2 bases and 3 bases respectively, with 11 bases between them. In DNA, the CDR3 is TGCAGCGTTGAAAGCAGGGACCGCTACGAGCAGTACTCA. Its translation: CSVESRDRYEQYS.

As concerns this clonotype: The junction differs from germline at one of its ends, possibly a read error. The chain links TRBV6-5 to TRBJ1-2; D unresolved. The germline CDR1 and CDR2 sequences are MNHEY and SVGAGI. CDR3 length equals 18 residues. The CDR3 region is CASNYLTPVRDPFYGYTF. The CDR3 DNA reads TGTGCCAGCAATTACCTTACCCCCGTCCGCGACCCTTTTTATGGCTATACCTTC.

This clonotype was picked up many times. The chain has TRBV6-5 and TRBJ1-1; no firm D call. The V end lost 4 bases, the J end lost 0 bases, and 6 bases lay between the germline ends. Germline values: CDR1 MNHEY, CDR2 SVGAGI. The CDR3 is 13 residues long. The CDR3 coding sequence is TGTGCCAGCAGTTGGGGTCTGAACACTGAAGCTTTCTTT. The encoded protein is CASSWGLNTEAFF.

Concerning this clonotype itself: As the CDR3 is not closed by the conserved phenylalanine or tryptophan, this likely results from a read error. The chain uses TRBV6-5 and TRBJ1-1; D not resolved. This CDR3 has 14 amino acids. CDR1 and CDR2 (germline): MNHEY, SVGAGI. CDR3 protein: CSSSYSAARTEAFS. In DNA, the CDR3 is TGTTCCAGCAGTTACAGCGCCGCGAGGACTGAAGCTTTCTCT.